This TCR beta chain was found in a study of T cell responses to AZD1222 COVID-19 vaccine. The CDR3 is made up of 12 amino acids. Germline V gene lookup returns CDR1 MNHNS and CDR2 SASEGT. Between the trimmed V and J ends, which lost 2 bases and 10 bases, there was a span of 11 bases. Generated by immunoSEQ multiplex PCR, the TCRdb table keeps only in-frame clones and is missing some. The sample holds 100,000 to 120,000 clones; roughly nine tenths are singletons and the top ten take about 1.6%. The V and J genes are TRBV6-1 and TRBJ1-1; D is uncertain. This clonotype was obtained from an adult in good health. The sequenced sample was peripheral blood, obtained on day 0 of AZD1222 vaccination. The CDR3 bases are TGTGCCAGCAGTGAAATGGGGTTCCGAGCTTTCTTT. Translated, it gives CASSEMGFRAFF.